The TCR beta chain described here comes from a study of cytomegalovirus exposure and HLA in healthy donors. All the people who gave samples were healthy bone marrow donors. To note about this clone: Its target is unknown.

PCR was performed using 60 Vbeta and 13 Jbeta primers. Method: immunoSEQ multiplex PCR; TCRdb's copy keeps in-frame clones and lacks some. This table holds about 52,000 clones. Study results and caveats: Per a later analysis, 18,000 or so TCR beta sequences showed association with HLA alleles at 0.05 false discovery rate. Trimming of TCR beta V- and J-genes showed a link, identified in a later analysis, to a missense DCLRE1C variant. Using the classifier, cytomegalovirus status was reportedly diagnosed with high specificity and sensitivity.

The germline V gene encodes CDR1 KGHSH and CDR2 LQKENI. V was trimmed by 3 bases and J by 2 bases, leaving 7 bases between them. This CDR3 has 13 amino acids. Sample: PBMCs. The chain has TRBV18 and TRBJ1-2; D possibly corresponds to TRBD1 (5 bases). The clonotype comes from a woman aged 55-75 years in good health and CMV-seropositive. CDR3 residues: CASSPGGNYGYTF. CDR3 DNA sequence: TGTGCCAGCTCACCGGGGGGGAACTATGGCTACACCTTC.